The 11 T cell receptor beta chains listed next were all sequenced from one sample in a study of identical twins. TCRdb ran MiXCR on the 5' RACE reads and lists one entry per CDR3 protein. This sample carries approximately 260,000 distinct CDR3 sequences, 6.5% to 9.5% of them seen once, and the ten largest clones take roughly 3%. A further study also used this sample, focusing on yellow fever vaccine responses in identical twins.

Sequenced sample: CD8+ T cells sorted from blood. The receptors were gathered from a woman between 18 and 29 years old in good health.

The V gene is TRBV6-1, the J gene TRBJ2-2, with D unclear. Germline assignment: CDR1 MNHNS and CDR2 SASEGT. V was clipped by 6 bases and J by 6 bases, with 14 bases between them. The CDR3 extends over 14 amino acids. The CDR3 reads CASRPNSDSGELFF. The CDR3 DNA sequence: TGTGCCAGCAGGCCTAACTCGGATTCCGGGGAGCTGTTTTTT.

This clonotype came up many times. The CDR3 DNA follows: TGTGCCAGCAGCGTAGACGGCCCTCGGGAGACCCAGTACTTC. It yields the protein CASSVDGPRETQYF. The genes are TRBV9 and TRBJ2-5; D uncertain. The CDR3 is made up of 14 amino acids. In germline, CDR1 is SGDLS, CDR2 YYNGEE. Trimming left V 0 bases short and J 5 bases short, with 11 bases between.

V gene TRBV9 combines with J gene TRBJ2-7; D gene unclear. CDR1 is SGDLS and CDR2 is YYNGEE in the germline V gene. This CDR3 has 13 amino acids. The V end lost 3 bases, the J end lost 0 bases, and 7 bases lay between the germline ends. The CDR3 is CASSARSSYEQYF. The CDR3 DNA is TGTGCCAGCAGCGCAAGGTCCTCCTACGAGCAGTACTTC.

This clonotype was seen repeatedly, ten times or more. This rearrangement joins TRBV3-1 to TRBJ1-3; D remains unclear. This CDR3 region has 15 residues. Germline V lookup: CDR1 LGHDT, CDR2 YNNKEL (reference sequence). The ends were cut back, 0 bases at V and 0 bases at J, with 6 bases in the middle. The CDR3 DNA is TGTGCCAGCAGCCAAGAACGGAACTCTGGAAACACCATATATTTT. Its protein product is CASSQERNSGNTIYF.

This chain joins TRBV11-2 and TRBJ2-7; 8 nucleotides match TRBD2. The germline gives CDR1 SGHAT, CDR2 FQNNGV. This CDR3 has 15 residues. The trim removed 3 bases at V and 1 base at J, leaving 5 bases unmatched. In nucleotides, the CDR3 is TGTGCCAGCAGCTTCGGGAGCGGGGGATCCTACGAGCAGTACTTC. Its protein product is CASSFGSGGSYEQYF.

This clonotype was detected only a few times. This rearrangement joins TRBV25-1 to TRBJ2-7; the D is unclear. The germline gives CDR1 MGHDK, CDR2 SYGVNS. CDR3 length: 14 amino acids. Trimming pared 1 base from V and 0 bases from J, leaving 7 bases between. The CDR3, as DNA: TGTGCCAGCAGTGAATTTGATACCTCCTACGAGCAGTACTTC. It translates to CASSEFDTSYEQYF.

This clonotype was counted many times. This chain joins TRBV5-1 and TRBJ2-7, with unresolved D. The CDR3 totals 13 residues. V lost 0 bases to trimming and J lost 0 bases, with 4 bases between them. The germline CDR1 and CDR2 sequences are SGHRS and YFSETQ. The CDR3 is CASSLDISYEQYF. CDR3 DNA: TGCGCCAGCAGCTTGGACATCTCCTACGAGCAGTACTTC.

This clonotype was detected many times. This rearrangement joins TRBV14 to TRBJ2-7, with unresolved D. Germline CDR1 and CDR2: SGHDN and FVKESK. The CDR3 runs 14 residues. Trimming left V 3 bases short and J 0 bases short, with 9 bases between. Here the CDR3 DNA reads TGTGCCAGCAGCCACCTGGACGGCTCCTACGAGCAGTACTTC. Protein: CASSHLDGSYEQYF.

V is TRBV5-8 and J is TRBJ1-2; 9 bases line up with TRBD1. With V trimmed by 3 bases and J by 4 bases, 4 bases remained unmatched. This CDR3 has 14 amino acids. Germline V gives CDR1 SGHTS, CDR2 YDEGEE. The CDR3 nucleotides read TGTGCCAGCAGCTATACAGGGGGCCTCTATGGCTACACCTTC. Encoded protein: CASSYTGGLYGYTF. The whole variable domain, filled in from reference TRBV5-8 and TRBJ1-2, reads EAGVTQSPTHLIKTRGQQATLRCSPISGHTSVYWYQQALGLGLQFLLWYDEGEERNRGNFPPRFSGRQFPNYSSELNVNALELEDSALYLCASSYTGGLYGYTFGSGTRLTVV.

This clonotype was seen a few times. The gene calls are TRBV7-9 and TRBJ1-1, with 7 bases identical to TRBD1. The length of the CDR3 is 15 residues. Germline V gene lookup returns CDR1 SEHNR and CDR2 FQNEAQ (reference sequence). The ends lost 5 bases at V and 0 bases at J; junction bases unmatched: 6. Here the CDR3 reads CASSEYRGLNTEAFF. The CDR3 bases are TGTGCCAGCAGCGAATACAGGGGCCTGAACACTGAAGCTTTCTTT.

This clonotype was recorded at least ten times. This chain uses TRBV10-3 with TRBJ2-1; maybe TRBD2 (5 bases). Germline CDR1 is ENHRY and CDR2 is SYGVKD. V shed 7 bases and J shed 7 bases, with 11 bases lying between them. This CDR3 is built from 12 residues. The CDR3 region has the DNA TGTGCCATCAACGGGGTAGGAAATGAGCAGTTCTTC. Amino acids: CAINGVGNEQFF.